This T cell receptor (beta chain) stems from a study of blood T cell repertoires in COVID-19. Authors' methods: Estimated nucleated cell counts came from reference gene primer amplification. Produced via immunoSEQ multiplex PCR; TCRdb's table is partial and in-frame only. The V and J calls and clone size were taken over from that table, and D and trimming were inferred from the DNA. This sample carries 140,000 to 150,000 clones, 81% of them seen once, and the ten largest clones take 8.2%. The CDR3 is made up of 16 amino acids. Per the germline V gene, CDR1 is LNHDA and CDR2 is SQIVND (reference sequence). Trimming shortened V by 4 bases and J by 4 bases, and 18 bases separated the two germline ends.

This chain links TRBV19 with TRBJ2-3; tentative D call: TRBD1 (6 bases). The sequencing input was peripheral blood. The TCR was taken from a human donor in a cohort sampled during active COVID-19. The CDR3 bases are TGTGCCAGTAGTACGGATGCCCCCGCAGGGGCAGATACGCAGTATTTT. Translating gives CASSTDAPAGADTQYF.